This TCR beta chain is from a study of blood T cell repertoires in COVID-19. V gave up 2 bases and J gave up 6 bases; unmatched junction bases: 8. The CDR3 spans 15 residues. CDR1 SSHAT and CDR2 FNYEAQ come from the germline V gene (reference sequence). Produced via immunoSEQ multiplex PCR; TCRdb's table is partial and in-frame only. The sample yields 120,000 to 150,000 clones, 70% to 90% seen once. The sample comprised peripheral blood. The source of this sequence is an older woman with COVID-19, enrolled during active disease. This sequence joins TRBV7-7 and TRBJ2-5, with TRBD1 identical over 8 bases. Here the CDR3 reads CASSLKAGGGQTQYF. Written as DNA, the CDR3 is TGTGCCAGCAGCTTAAAAGCAGGGGGCGGTCAGACCCAGTACTTC.